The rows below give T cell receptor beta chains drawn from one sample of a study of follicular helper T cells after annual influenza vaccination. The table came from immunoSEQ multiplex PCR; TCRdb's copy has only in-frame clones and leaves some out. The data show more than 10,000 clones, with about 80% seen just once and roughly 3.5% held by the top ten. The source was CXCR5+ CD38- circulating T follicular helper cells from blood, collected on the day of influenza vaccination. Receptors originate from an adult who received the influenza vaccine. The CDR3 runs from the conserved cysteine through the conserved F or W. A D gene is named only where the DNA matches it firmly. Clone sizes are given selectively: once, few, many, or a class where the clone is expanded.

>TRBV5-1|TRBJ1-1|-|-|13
TGCGCCAGCAGCCTGGGGGTTTTGGCTGAAGCTTTCTTT
CASSLGVLAEAFF
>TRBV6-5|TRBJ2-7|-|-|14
TGTGCCAGCAGTTACGATAGGAAGGGGGGGGAGCAGTACTTC
CASSYDRKGGEQYF
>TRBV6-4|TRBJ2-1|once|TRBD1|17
TGTGCCACGAGACCCGGGACAGGGGGCGATGGATACAATGAGCAGTTCTTC
CATRPGTGGDGYNEQFF
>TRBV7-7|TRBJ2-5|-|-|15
TGTGCCAGCAGCCTAGACGGGACCTCAGGAGAGACCCAGTACTTC
CASSLDGTSGETQYF
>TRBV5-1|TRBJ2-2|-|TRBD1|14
TGCGCCAGCAGCTCAGGGGGCTGGGCCGGGGAGCTGTTTTTT
CASSSGGWAGELFF
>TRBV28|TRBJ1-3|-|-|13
TGTGCCAGCAGTTTCTCCGGGGGAAACACCATATATTTT
CASSFSGGNTIYF
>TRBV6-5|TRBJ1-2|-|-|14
TGTGCCAGCAAAAGGGGGTACGAGGACTATGGCTACACCTTC
CASKRGYEDYGYTF
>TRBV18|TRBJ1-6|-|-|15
TGTGCCAGCTCACCTTACAGGGCGGGGGATTCACCCCTCCACTTT
CASSPYRAGDSPLHF
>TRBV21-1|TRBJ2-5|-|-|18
TGTGCCAGCAGCAAAAAGGTCGGTGGTAGCGGGGAAAAAGAGACCCAGTACTTC
CASSKKVGGSGEKETQYF
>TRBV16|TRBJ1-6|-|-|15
TGTGCCAGCAGCCTCTCAGGCGGGGAAAATTCACCCCTCCACTTT
CASSLSGGENSPLHF
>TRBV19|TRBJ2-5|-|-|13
TGTGCCAGTAGTCTTACCCTGGGGGAGACCCAGTACTTC
CASSLTLGETQYF